The 17 T cell receptor beta chains in this list originate from one sample, sequenced in a study of blood T cells in healthy people across ages. The second PCR ran roughly 7 to 12 cycles with a sample-barcoded 5' primer and J-beta primers. Using its own MiXCR run on the 5' RACE reads, TCRdb lists one record per CDR3 protein. In the table there are about 930,000 distinct CDR3 sequences, roughly 29% of which are singletons. This sample was shared with a second study, whose subject was T cells of mothers and their children.

The sequenced sample was blood. The receptors here all came from a woman between 40 and 55 years old in good health.

J is TRBJ2-1 and V is TRBV4-1, with D perhaps matching TRBD1 (6 bases). V lost 2 bases and J lost 10, with 21 bases in between. The CDR3 sequence is 16 residues long. Germline V lookup: CDR1 MGHRA, CDR2 YSYEKL. CDR3 sequence reads: CASSQSTTGQFGEQFF. The CDR3 nucleotides are TGCGCCAGCAGCCAATCCACAACCGGACAGTTCGGAGAGCAGTTCTTC.

This clonotype was detected only a few times. The chain has TRBV15 and TRBJ2-6; the D gene is possibly TRBD1 (6 bases). Trimming took 5 bases from V and 0 from J, leaving 14 bases between them. The germline V gene has CDR1 LNHNV and CDR2 YYDKDF (reference sequence). The CDR3 has 17 amino acids. The CDR3 DNA sequence: TGTGCCACCAGCGGAGGACAGCCCAGCTCTGGGGCCAACGTCCTGACTTTC. It specifies CATSGGQPSSGANVLTF.

This clonotype is a singleton in its sample. V usage is TRBV2 and J usage is TRBJ2-2, with D possibly matching TRBD2 (6 bases). Germline values: CDR1 SNHLY, CDR2 FYNNEI. The CDR3 contains 14 residues. V lost 6 bases and J 4 bases, leaving 12 bases between the germline ends. CDR3 residues: CASRDRDSTGELFF. The CDR3 DNA sequence: TGTGCCAGCAGGGACCGGGACTCCACCGGGGAGCTGTTTTTT. Complete variable domain (other parts from reference TRBV2 and TRBJ2-2): EPEVTQTPSHQVTQMGQEVILRCVPISNHLYFYWYRQILGQKVEFLVSFYNNEISEKSEIFDDQFSVERPDGSNFTLKIRSTKLEDSAMYFCASRDRDSTGELFFGEGSRLTVL.

The gene calls are TRBV5-1 and TRBJ2-1; TRBD1 matches at 12 bases. The CDR3 extends over 17 amino acids. V dropped 4 bases and J dropped 0; count of bases not matched to a gene: 5. CDR1 is SGHRS, CDR2 YFSETQ, per germline. CDR3 loop: CASSIGTGGPSYNEQFF. The CDR3 coding sequence is TGCGCCAGCAGCATCGGGACAGGGGGCCCCTCCTACAATGAGCAGTTCTTC.

This chain links TRBV9 with TRBJ1-6, with D hard to call. Germline CDR1 and CDR2: SGDLS and YYNGEE. V was cut by 2 bases and J by 4 bases, with 1 base left in between. This CDR3 spans 12 amino acids. CDR3 sequence (DNA): TGTGCCAGCAGCGTGTATAATTCACCCCTCCACTTT. Its translation is CASSVYNSPLHF.

The chain employs TRBV12-3 or TRBV12-4 and TRBJ1-5, with D maybe TRBD1 (5 bases). The V gene lost 6 bases and the J gene lost 2 bases, with 14 bases spanning the gap. CDR3 length equals 15 residues. The DNA of the CDR3 is TGTGCCAGCAGCCTTCAGGGCGGTCGCAATCAGCCCCAGCATTTT. Protein: CASSLQGGRNQPQHF.

This clonotype showed up just a few times. J is TRBJ2-5 and V is TRBV29-1; 10 nucleotides match TRBD1. The V gene's germline CDR1 is SQVTM and CDR2 ANQGSEA. Losses at the gene ends were 3 bases for V and 5 bases for J; bases not matched to a gene: 3. This CDR3 region has 13 residues. Here the CDR3 DNA reads TGCAGCGTTGACGACAGGGGGCGTGAGACCCAGTACTTC. This translates into CSVDDRGRETQYF.

This clonotype was seen a few times. The J gene is TRBJ1-2, the V gene TRBV7-2, with 11 bases fitting TRBD1. CDR1 is SGHTA and CDR2 is FQGNSA in the germline V gene. With V trimmed by 4 bases and J by 5 bases, 9 bases remained unmatched. The length of the CDR3 is 16 residues. CDR3 DNA: TGTGCCAGCAGCTGGACGTCCCGGGACAGGGGGTATGGCTACACCTTC. It translates to CASSWTSRDRGYGYTF.

The chain has TRBV5-1 and TRBJ2-5; D may be TRBD2 (6 bases). The J call is doubtful: the DNA matches TRBJ2-7 better. The V gene's germline CDR1 is SGHRS and CDR2 YFSETQ. This CDR3 is built from 15 residues. CDR3 DNA: TGCGCCAGCAGCCGCTTTGGGGGAGGATCCTACGAGCAGTACTTC. Its translation is CASSRFGGGSYEQYF.

This clonotype has a count of ten or more. V gene TRBV6-4 combines with J gene TRBJ2-3; D assignment may be TRBD1 or TRBD2 (6 bases each). V was pared by 5 bases and J by 0 bases, with 12 bases between. This CDR3 has 15 amino acids. CDR1 MRHNA and CDR2 SNTAGT come from the germline V gene. The CDR3 nucleotides are TGTGCCAGCAGTCGGGGGCATCAGAGCACAGATACGCAGTATTTT. As protein: CASSRGHQSTDTQYF.

Only a few counts were recorded for this clonotype. The chain employs TRBV6-2 or TRBV6-3 and TRBJ2-1; tentative D call: TRBD2 (5 bases). Trimming took 10 bases from V and 2 from J, leaving 15 bases between them. CDR1 is MNHEY and CDR2 is SVGEGT in the germline V gene. This CDR3 has 14 amino acids. Here the CDR3 DNA reads TGTGCCACCGGGTCGGGGATTACCTACAATGAGCAGTTCTTC. This codes for CATGSGITYNEQFF.

The table lists this clonotype with many counts. The J gene is TRBJ2-7, the V gene TRBV7-6, with TRBD1 matching over 7 bases. From germline, CDR1 is SGHVS and CDR2 FNYEAQ. V trimming: 1 base; J trimming: 5 bases; junction bases outside the gene matches: 8. The CDR3 sequence is 15 residues long. CDR3 amino acids: CASSLGGTVVDEQYF. In DNA, the CDR3 is TGTGCCAGCAGCTTAGGGGGGACAGTAGTGGACGAGCAGTACTTC.

This clonotype was seen only once. The chain joins TRBV20-1 to TRBJ2-5; 7 nucleotides line up with TRBD1. The J call may be faulty, since TRBJ2-7 better matches the DNA end. This CDR3 contains 14 residues. The V gene's germline CDR1 is DFQATT and CDR2 SNEGSKA (reference sequence). The CDR3 coding sequence is TGCAGTGCCGCCCTCCCGGACAGGCCCTACGAGCAGTACTTC. Encoded protein: CSAALPDRPYEQYF.

In this sample, this clonotype turned up many times. J is TRBJ1-2 and V is TRBV20-1; D not certain. Trimming took 5 bases from V and 3 from J, leaving 7 bases between them. The germline gives CDR1 DFQATT, CDR2 SNEGSKA (reference sequence). This CDR3 comprises 11 residues. The CDR3 region has the DNA TGCAGTGCTCGTCGAGACTATGGCTACACCTTC. Its translation is CSARRDYGYTF.

This clonotype was recorded once. A much larger clone differs by one base, so this may be a read error. This chain links TRBV12-3 or TRBV12-4 with TRBJ2-1, with D perhaps assigned TRBD1 or TRBD2 (5 bases each). With 10 bases removed from V and 7 bases from J, the gap between germline ends came to 20 bases. The CDR3 loop spans 14 amino acids. Here the CDR3 reads CATGPGTFPNEQFF. The CDR3 DNA sequence: TGTGCCACGGGACCAGGGACCTTCCCTAATGAGCAGTTCTTC.

This clonotype has just a few counts. This rearrangement joins TRBV28 to TRBJ1-6; 7 positions match TRBD1. The V and J ends lost 5 bases and 3 bases, in that order; junction bases with no gene match: 7. The length of the CDR3 is 16 residues. CDR1 MDHEN and CDR2 SYDVKM come from the germline V gene. CDR3 loop: CASSTRQGRYNSPLHF. DNA for the CDR3: TGTGCCAGCAGTACGCGACAGGGCCGCTATAATTCACCCCTCCACTTT. The variable domain in full, with the rest retrieved from reference TRBV28 and TRBJ1-6, is DVKVTQSSRYLVKRTGEKVFLECVQDMDHENMFWYRQDPGLGLRLIYFSYDVKMKEKGDIPEGYSVSREKKERFSLILESASTNQTSMYLCASSTRQGRYNSPLHFGNGTRLTVT.

The CDR3 sequence: CASSLQGGGRGTEAFF. The CDR3 DNA reads as TGTGCCAGCAGCTTACAGGGAGGGGGCAGGGGCACTGAAGCTTTCTTT. V usage is TRBV7-2 and J usage is TRBJ1-1; 7 bases are a match to TRBD1. The CDR3 loop spans 16 amino acids. Per the germline V gene, CDR1 is SGHTA and CDR2 is FQGNSA. The V segment lost 2 bases and the J segment 4 bases; nucleotides outside the gene matches: 10.